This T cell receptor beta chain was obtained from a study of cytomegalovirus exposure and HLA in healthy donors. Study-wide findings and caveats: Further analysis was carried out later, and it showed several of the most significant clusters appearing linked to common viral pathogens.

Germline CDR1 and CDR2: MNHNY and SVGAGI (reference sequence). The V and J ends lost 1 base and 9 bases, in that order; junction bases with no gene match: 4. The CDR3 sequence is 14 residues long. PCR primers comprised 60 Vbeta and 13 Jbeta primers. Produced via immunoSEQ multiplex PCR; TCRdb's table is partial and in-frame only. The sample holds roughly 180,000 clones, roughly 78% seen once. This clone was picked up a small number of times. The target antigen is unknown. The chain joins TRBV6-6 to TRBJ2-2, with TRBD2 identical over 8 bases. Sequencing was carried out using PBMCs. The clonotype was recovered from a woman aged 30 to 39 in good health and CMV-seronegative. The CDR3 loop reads CASSYLTGGRELFF. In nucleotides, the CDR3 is TGTGCCAGCAGTTACTTAACGGGGGGGAGGGAGCTGTTTTTT.